Reported below is one TCR beta chain. Its antigen is not known. These data originate in a study of shared clonotypes between healthy human individuals. The repertoire was sequenced with immunoSEQ multiplex PCR; TCRdb's copy has only in-frame clones and lacks some. The data show 600,000 or so clones, roughly 98% seen once. General study findings and limits: With four donors compared, around 4.7% of naive CD4 clonotypes were shared. Relative to their counterparts shared across all four donors, non-shared clonotypes exhibited diminished generation probabilities.

With 1 base removed from V and 3 bases from J, the gap between germline ends came to 4 bases. Germline V lookup: CDR1 GTSNPN, CDR2 SVGIG (reference sequence). CDR3 size: 11 residues. CD45RO-negative, CCR7-positively selected cells formed the naive CD8 fraction, excluding terminally differentiated effector memory CD45RA+ cells. Recent acute infections and vaccinations were absent in the healthy HIV-negative adult donors. The receptor comes from a man aged 30 to 39 in good health. The sequenced sample was naive CD8+ T cells sorted from blood. J is TRBJ2-7 and V is TRBV30; D gene uncertain. The CDR3 DNA reads TGTGCCTGGAGTGCGGGCTACGAGCAGTACTTC. This translates into CAWSAGYEQYF.